One TCR beta chain is described in this entry. Its antigen is not known. The PCR used 52 TRBV and 13 TRBJ primers. Assay used: immunoSEQ multiplex PCR; TCRdb lists only in-frame clones, some missing. Among 5,000 to 6,500 clones listed, approximately 92% were seen once. CD4+ T cells were divided by sorting: CD25-high CD127-low Tregs, CD25-low CD127-high conventional cells. The CDR3 contains 17 residues. V was pared by 3 bases and J by 6 bases, with 11 bases of the junction left unmatched. The germline CDR1 and CDR2 sequences are MDHEN and SYDVKM. This sample was taken from a study of regulatory T cells. Points from the study as a whole: CD3G-deficient patients' regulatory T cells showed reduced Shannon diversity versus autologous conventional CD4+ and control regulatory cells.

The clonotype comes from a person under 30 with CD3G deficiency. The chain employs TRBV28 and TRBJ2-3, with TRBD2 matching 11 bases. The sequencing sample was made of CD4+ Tregs sorted from blood. In DNA form, the CDR3 reads TGTGCCAGCAGTTTCAGGGGGCTAGCGGGAGGATTCGATACGCAGTATTTT. Protein product: CASSFRGLAGGFDTQYF.